A selection of T cell receptor beta chains follows, all from one sample in a study of blood T cell repertoires in COVID-19. Libraries were prepared by immunoSEQ multiplex PCR; TCRdb keeps only in-frame clonotypes and omits some of them. The sample shows tens of thousands of clones, around 85% of them seen only once. The sample comprised peripheral blood. The receptors shown here come from a human donor in a cohort sampled during active COVID-19. CDR3s leave out the opening cysteine and the closing phenylalanine or tryptophan. Clone size is stated in some rows and not others, as once, few, many or a class when expanded.

CDR3: ASSLQGVVGGELF
V: TRBV7-9
J: TRBJ2-2
size: NA

CDR3: SVEPVNSAGYGYT
V: TRBV29-1
J: TRBJ1-2
size: NA

CDR3: ASSPRQGHQETQY
V: TRBV18
J: TRBJ2-5
size: NA

CDR3: ASSVGGTEAF
V: TRBV9
J: TRBJ1-1
size: NA

CDR3: ASSLRLVASGRPGQPGEQY
V: TRBV5-1
J: TRBJ2-7
size: NA

CDR3: ASGLGTSAPDTQY
V: TRBV6-5
J: TRBJ2-3
size: few

CDR3: ASSDLGQQETQY
V: TRBV2
J: TRBJ2-5
size: NA

CDR3: ASSWRLGSGNTIY
V: TRBV28
J: TRBJ1-3
size: NA

CDR3: ASSRVAGGSSYNEQF
V: TRBV19
J: TRBJ2-1
size: NA

CDR3: RVGTGAEQY
V: TRBV20-1
J: TRBJ2-7
size: few

CDR3: ASRPPGLAYDTQY
V: TRBV6-5
J: TRBJ2-3
size: NA

CDR3: ASSLVGDALYNEQF
V: TRBV5-1
J: TRBJ2-1
size: NA

CDR3: ASSERRDEQY
V: TRBV6-1
J: TRBJ2-7
size: NA

CDR3: ASSLAPWTGGDTQY
V: TRBV11-1
J: TRBJ2-3
size: NA

CDR3: ASSLGLQGIAKNIQY
V: TRBV7-2
J: TRBJ2-4
size: NA

CDR3: ASSPDTANYGYT
V: TRBV18
J: TRBJ1-2
size: NA

CDR3: ASSLTGTSGGQETQY
V: TRBV19
J: TRBJ2-5
size: NA

CDR3: ASTYEWGELF
V: TRBV12-3/TRBV12-4
J: TRBJ2-2
size: few

CDR3: ATETGDNTEAF
V: TRBV5-4
J: TRBJ1-1
size: NA

CDR3: ASSLVAGGSQPQH
V: TRBV7-2
J: TRBJ1-5
size: NA

CDR3: ATSEAGGYIQY
V: TRBV24-1
J: TRBJ2-4
size: NA

CDR3: ASSLGLAGITDTQY
V: TRBV5-4
J: TRBJ2-3
size: NA

CDR3: ASTGGGNQPQH
V: TRBV12-3/TRBV12-4
J: TRBJ1-5
size: NA

CDR3: ASRLRLAGDTQY
V: TRBV5-1
J: TRBJ2-3
size: NA

CDR3: ATSDLQGAGELF
V: TRBV24-1
J: TRBJ2-2
size: NA